This TCR beta chain derives from a study of cytomegalovirus exposure and HLA in healthy donors. Study-wide findings and caveats: The study assumed roughly uniform donor sequencing depth for presence/absence analyses.

A word on this clone: Its antigen is as yet unknown.

Amplification used 60 Vbeta primers and 13 Jbeta primers. TCRdb's copy holds only in-frame clones and misses some; the assay was immunoSEQ multiplex PCR. This sample lists about 200,000 clones; its ten largest clones have about 0.74%. CDR3 length: 15 amino acids. The germline V gene encodes CDR1 MNHNY and CDR2 SVGAGI (reference sequence). Trimming took 4 bases from V and 4 from J; bases not matched to a gene: 6. The sequenced sample was PBMCs. The chain joins TRBV6-6 to TRBJ2-5, with 10 positions matching TRBD2. This sequence was found in a boy aged 5-17 years in good health and CMV-seronegative. CDR3 nucleotides: TGTGCCAGCAGTTCCCCTAGCGGGGGCGGAGAGACCCAGTACTTC. Amino acid sequence: CASSSPSGGGETQYF.